This T cell receptor beta chain was observed in a study of control samples from healthy donors and cancer patients (TCRdb year 2020). Including cysteine and phenylalanine, the CDR3 has 15 amino acids. The entry retains the CDR3 DNA only, 45 bases that are in frame from base 1. CDR1 and CDR2, per the germline V gene, are SGHTA and FQGTGA. A distance of 10 bases separates the germline ends of V and J, which lose 1 base and 4 bases respectively. The library was built by means of the immunoSEQ multiplex PCR assay. In TCRdb, the immuneACCESS table is reduced to in-frame sequences with V and J assigned. These tables do not hold every clone; where another copy was compared, an unresolved V gene accounts for under half, and the others remain unexplained. The sample table shows roughly 100,000 clones, and about 89% are seen once. In total, the top ten clones hold about a fifth of the sample. This clone was observed a single time. Its antigen is currently not known. No base quality values were provided; no much bigger clone lies one nucleotide off.

Source material: PBMCs. The receptor was derived from a man aged 55 to 70 with lung cancer. The chain couples TRBV7-3 to TRBJ1-4; no D gene is confidently identified. The bases are TGTGCCAGCAGCTTAATGGGAGGGAGTAATGAAAAACTGTTTTTT. Translated, it reads CASSLMGGSNEKLFF.